This passage covers 5 T cell receptor beta chains from one sample sequenced in a study of Graves' ophthalmopathy and Graves' hyperthyroidism. RNA transcripts yielded amplified TCR beta CDR3 regions. The first round was an RT-PCR with HTBI primers, and the second round was a multiplex PCR. TCRdb called the multiplex PCR reads again in MiXCR, with one record for every CDR3 protein. The sample records over a million distinct CDR3 sequences, 35% to 45% being singletons. The sample consisted of peripheral blood or thyroid tissue (not recorded which). These TCRs come from an adult man with Graves' hyperthyroidism.

The chain couples TRBV15 to TRBJ1-2; the match to TRBD1 covers 7 bases. The CDR3 is 14 residues long. V lost 2 bases to trimming and J lost 5 bases; unmatched junction nucleotides: 5. Germline CDR1 and CDR2: LNHNV and YYDKDF (reference sequence). The CDR3 sequence is CATSRQQGHYGYTF. The CDR3 DNA sequence: TGTGCCACCAGCAGACAACAGGGGCATTATGGCTACACCTTC.

This clonotype was observed at least ten times. The gene calls are TRBV2 and TRBJ2-2, with 8 bases aligning to TRBD2. The CDR3 consists of 14 residues. After removal of 6 bases from V and 4 bases from J, the junction contained 4 bases not matched to a gene. CDR1 is SNHLY and CDR2 is FYNNEI in the germline V gene. The CDR3 spells CASSGTRGTGELFF. CDR3 coding DNA: TGTGCCAGCAGCGGGACTAGGGGCACCGGGGAGCTGTTTTTT.

Many counts were recorded for this clonotype. V and J are TRBV4-3 and TRBJ1-1, with a tentative D call TRBD1 (6 bases). The V gene lost 1 base and the J gene lost 4 bases, with 10 bases spanning the gap. Germline V gene sequence: CDR1 LGHNA, CDR2 YSLEER. CDR3 size: 14 residues. CDR3 residues: CASSQATGSTEAFF. The CDR3, as DNA: TGCGCCAGCAGCCAAGCCACAGGGAGCACTGAAGCTTTCTTT.

The chain recombines TRBV15 with TRBJ1-5; D may be TRBD1 (6 bases). The CDR3 contains 14 residues. The ends were cut back, 4 bases at V and 6 bases at J, with 13 bases in the middle. The germline V gene has CDR1 LNHNV and CDR2 YYDKDF (reference sequence). CDR3 nucleotide sequence: TGTGCCACCAGCACGACAGGATGGGGTCAGCCCCAGCATTTT. Amino acids: CATSTTGWGQPQHF.

This clonotype was seen a handful of times. The CDR3 sequence is CASSQPTTGVNYGYTF. In DNA form, the CDR3 reads TGCGCCAGCAGCCAACCTACGACAGGGGTAAACTATGGCTACACCTTC. V gene TRBV4-1 combines with J gene TRBJ1-2, with 8 positions matching TRBD1. With 2 bases clipped from V and 2 bases from J, the junction kept 7 bases outside the gene matches. Germline V gene lookup returns CDR1 MGHRA and CDR2 YSYEKL. The CDR3 is 16 residues long.